The source of this T cell receptor (beta chain) is a study of T cells in Graves' hyperthyroidism and ophthalmopathy. Study outcomes and limitations: Blood held most thyroid clonotypes expanded above 0.001 frequency.

A word on this clonotype: Its antigen is undetermined.

Authors of the study amplified TCR beta CDR3 regions from RNA transcripts. The HTBI primer set was used in a first-round RT-PCR of the TCR CDR3. A single record per CDR3 protein comes from TCRdb applying MiXCR to the multiplex PCR reads. The sample includes some 490,000 distinct CDR3 sequences, 20% to 25% of them seen just once. Ophthalmopathy patients showed a Clinical Activity Score of at least 3, NOSPECS grade of at least 4 and duration under 3 months. Diagnostic assessment was based on clinical symptoms, serum thyroxine and TRAb, thyroid ultrasound and orbital computed tomography. PBMCs were sourced from approximately 9 ml fresh peripheral blood. The V and J ends lost 2 bases and 4 bases respectively, with 9 bases between them. The CDR3 is 13 amino acids. Germline CDR1 and CDR2: DFQATT and SNEGSKA (reference sequence).

The chain recombines TRBV20-1 with TRBJ1-5; unclear D gene. This TCR was recovered from a woman aged 70-85 years with Graves' ophthalmopathy. Sequencing was done on a sample of blood. CDR3 in amino acids: CSARLMGNQPQHF. The DNA of the CDR3 is TGCAGTGCTAGACTCATGGGGAATCAGCCCCAGCATTTT.